What follows is one T cell receptor beta chain and its context. Its antigen is as yet unknown. The data were obtained in a study of cytomegalovirus exposure and HLA in healthy donors. Study-wide findings and caveats: A later analysis reportedly identified an Asian-associated ancestry cluster as carrying fewer N-insertions than the roughly 600-donor mean. From TCR beta sequences, most subjects' HLA-A and HLA-B alleles were reportedly predicted accurately.

Unrecorded immune exposures were likely, despite nominal health at sampling. Amplification used 60 Vbeta primers and 13 Jbeta primers. TCRdb's copy holds only in-frame clones and misses some; the assay was immunoSEQ multiplex PCR. Counted here are 130,000 or so clones, roughly 78% occurring once; the ten biggest clones make up less than 6.5%. Trimming shortened V by 4 bases and J by 0 bases, and 10 bases separated the two germline ends. The germline CDR1 and CDR2 sequences are SGHNT and YYREEE (reference sequence). CDR3 length equals 14 residues. Sample: PBMCs. This chain links TRBV5-4 with TRBJ2-5; a weak D match, TRBD1 (6 bases). The receptor comes from a man younger than 40 in good health and CMV-seronegative. CDR3 DNA sequence: TGTGCCAGCAGCCCCGGACAGAACCAAGAGACCCAGTACTTC. Amino acids: CASSPGQNQETQYF.